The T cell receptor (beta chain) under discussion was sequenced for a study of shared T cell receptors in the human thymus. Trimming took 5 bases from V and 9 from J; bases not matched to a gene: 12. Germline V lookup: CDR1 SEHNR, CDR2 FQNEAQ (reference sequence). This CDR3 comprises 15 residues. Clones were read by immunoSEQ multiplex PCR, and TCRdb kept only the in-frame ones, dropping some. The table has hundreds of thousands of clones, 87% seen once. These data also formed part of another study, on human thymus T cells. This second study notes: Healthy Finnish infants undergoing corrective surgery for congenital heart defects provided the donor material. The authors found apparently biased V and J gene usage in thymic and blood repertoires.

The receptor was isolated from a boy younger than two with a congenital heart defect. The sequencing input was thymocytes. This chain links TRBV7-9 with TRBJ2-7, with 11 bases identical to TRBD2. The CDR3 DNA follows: TGTGCCAGCAGCCGCGGACTAGCGGGTACTAAGGGGCAGTACTTC. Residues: CASSRGLAGTKGQYF.